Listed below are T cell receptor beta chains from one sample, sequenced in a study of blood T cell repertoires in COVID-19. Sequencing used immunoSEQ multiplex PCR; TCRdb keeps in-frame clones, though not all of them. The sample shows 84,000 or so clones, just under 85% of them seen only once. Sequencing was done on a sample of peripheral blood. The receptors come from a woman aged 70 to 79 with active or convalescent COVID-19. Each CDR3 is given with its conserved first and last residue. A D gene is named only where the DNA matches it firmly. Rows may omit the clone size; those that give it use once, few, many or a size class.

CDR3nt: TGTGCCAGCAGCAGGGACACTATGAACACTGAAGCTTTCTTT; CDR3aa: CASSRDTMNTEAFF; j_gene: TRBJ1-1; v_gene: TRBV21-1; d_gene: -; abundance: -
CDR3nt: TGTGCCAGCAGTTTGGGACAGGGAAACTACGAGCAGTACTTC; CDR3aa: CASSLGQGNYEQYF; j_gene: TRBJ2-7; v_gene: TRBV28; d_gene: TRBD1; abundance: -
CDR3nt: TGTGCCAGCAATCGACCGGGACAGGGGGGTGATACCGAAAAACTGTTTTTT; CDR3aa: CASNRPGQGGDTEKLFF; j_gene: TRBJ1-4; v_gene: TRBV28; d_gene: TRBD1; abundance: -
CDR3nt: TGTGCCAGCAGTCTTTCTGGGACAGCCCAAGAGACCCAGTACTTC; CDR3aa: CASSLSGTAQETQYF; j_gene: TRBJ2-5; v_gene: TRBV28; d_gene: TRBD1; abundance: -
CDR3nt: TGTGCCAGCAGCTTCAACAGGGGGCCACAAGAGACCCAGTACTTC; CDR3aa: CASSFNRGPQETQYF; j_gene: TRBJ2-5; v_gene: TRBV11-2; d_gene: TRBD1; abundance: -
CDR3nt: TGTGCCAGTAGTATAGATGTGGCTAGCCGCTCAGATACGCAGTATTTT; CDR3aa: CASSIDVASRSDTQYF; j_gene: TRBJ2-3; v_gene: TRBV19; d_gene: -; abundance: -
CDR3nt: TGCGCCAGCAGCCAAGAGGCTGGTCTAGCGGGGGGCCTCTCCTACGAGCAGTACTTC; CDR3aa: CASSQEAGLAGGLSYEQYF; j_gene: TRBJ2-7; v_gene: TRBV4-3; d_gene: TRBD2; abundance: -
CDR3nt: TGTGCCACCAGCCCGTATAATTCACCCCTCCACTTT; CDR3aa: CATSPYNSPLHF; j_gene: TRBJ1-6; v_gene: TRBV15; d_gene: -; abundance: -
CDR3nt: TGTGCCAGCAGCCAAGATTGGACAGGGGTGAATGGCTACACCTTC; CDR3aa: CASSQDWTGVNGYTF; j_gene: TRBJ1-2; v_gene: TRBV4-2; d_gene: TRBD1; abundance: -
CDR3nt: TGCGCCAGCAGTGAGCCGGGACTAGCGGACGAGCAGTACTTC; CDR3aa: CASSEPGLADEQYF; j_gene: TRBJ2-7; v_gene: TRBV10-1; d_gene: TRBD2; abundance: -
CDR3nt: TGTGCCAGCAGCCCGGGGAAGACCCAGTACTTC; CDR3aa: CASSPGKTQYF; j_gene: TRBJ2-5; v_gene: TRBV21-1; d_gene: -; abundance: -
CDR3nt: TGTGCCAGCAGCTTCCTCACGACAGGGGTGGGAAACACCATATATTTT; CDR3aa: CASSFLTTGVGNTIYF; j_gene: TRBJ1-3; v_gene: TRBV7-9; d_gene: TRBD1; abundance: -
CDR3nt: TGTGCCAGCAGTTTATTCGCGTATAACACTGAAGCTTTCTTT; CDR3aa: CASSLFAYNTEAFF; j_gene: TRBJ1-1; v_gene: TRBV27; d_gene: -; abundance: -
CDR3nt: TGTGCCAGCAGTTTCCGCCCAGACACGAATGGTTCACCCCTCCACTTT; CDR3aa: CASSFRPDTNGSPLHF; j_gene: TRBJ1-6; v_gene: TRBV27; d_gene: -; abundance: -
CDR3nt: TGTGCCAGCAGTTTTCTTTATGGCTACACCTTC; CDR3aa: CASSFLYGYTF; j_gene: TRBJ1-2; v_gene: TRBV28; d_gene: -; abundance: -
CDR3nt: TGCGCCAGCAGCTTGGCCTTGGACAGGATGAACACTGAAGCTTTCTTT; CDR3aa: CASSLALDRMNTEAFF; j_gene: TRBJ1-1; v_gene: TRBV5-1; d_gene: TRBD1; abundance: -
CDR3nt: TGTGCCAGCAGAATCAGGGTTAATCGCTACGAGCAGTACTTC; CDR3aa: CASRIRVNRYEQYF; j_gene: TRBJ2-7; v_gene: TRBV6-5; d_gene: -; abundance: -
CDR3nt: TGTGCCAGCAGCACCCAAAATCTCACTAGCAAGGCTGAGCAGTTCTTC; CDR3aa: CASSTQNLTSKAEQFF; j_gene: TRBJ2-1; v_gene: TRBV21-1; d_gene: -; abundance: -
CDR3nt: TGTGCCAGCAGTTCCACAGGGTGGGGAGAGACCCAGTACTTC; CDR3aa: CASSSTGWGETQYF; j_gene: TRBJ2-5; v_gene: TRBV6-2/TRBV6-3; d_gene: -; abundance: once
CDR3nt: TGCAGCGTTGAAAACTCTTCCTATGGCTACACCTTC; CDR3aa: CSVENSSYGYTF; j_gene: TRBJ1-2; v_gene: TRBV29-1; d_gene: -; abundance: once
CDR3nt: TGTGCCAGCAGTGTTGACAGTCAGAACTATGGCTACACCTTC; CDR3aa: CASSVDSQNYGYTF; j_gene: TRBJ1-2; v_gene: TRBV2; d_gene: -; abundance: -
CDR3nt: TGTGCCAGCAGTCAGTGGACAGGGAACACTGAAGCTTTCTTT; CDR3aa: CASSQWTGNTEAFF; j_gene: TRBJ1-1; v_gene: TRBV2; d_gene: TRBD1; abundance: -
CDR3nt: TGTGCCATCAGTGAGACCTTCACAGGGGGCACTGAAGCTTTCTTT; CDR3aa: CAISETFTGGTEAFF; j_gene: TRBJ1-1; v_gene: TRBV10-3; d_gene: TRBD1; abundance: -
CDR3nt: TGTGCCAGCAGCTTAATACAGGGAAGGAAGTATAATGGCTACACCTTC; CDR3aa: CASSLIQGRKYNGYTF; j_gene: TRBJ1-2; v_gene: TRBV11-2; d_gene: -; abundance: -
CDR3nt: TGCGCCAGCAGCCCGGACAGGGGGGGAACTGAAGCTTTCTTT; CDR3aa: CASSPDRGGTEAFF; j_gene: TRBJ1-1; v_gene: TRBV5-1; d_gene: TRBD1; abundance: -
CDR3nt: TGTGCCAGCAGCTTGTTTTCGCAGGGACTCTACAACTATGGCTACACCTTC; CDR3aa: CASSLFSQGLYNYGYTF; j_gene: TRBJ1-2; v_gene: TRBV5-5; d_gene: -; abundance: -
CDR3nt: TGTGCCAGTAGCAGAAACACCATATATTTT; CDR3aa: CASSRNTIYF; j_gene: TRBJ1-3; v_gene: TRBV28; d_gene: -; abundance: -
CDR3nt: TGTGCCAGCAGCCCCCGGGGAGTGAACACTGAAGCTTTCTTT; CDR3aa: CASSPRGVNTEAFF; j_gene: TRBJ1-1; v_gene: TRBV7-8; d_gene: -; abundance: few
CDR3nt: TGTGCCAGCAGGGGGACAGGGAATGTTGAAGCTTTCTTT; CDR3aa: CASRGTGNVEAFF; j_gene: TRBJ1-1; v_gene: TRBV2; d_gene: TRBD1; abundance: -
CDR3nt: TGTGCCAGCAGCTTCTCCGGCAATCAGCCCCAGCATTTT; CDR3aa: CASSFSGNQPQHF; j_gene: TRBJ1-5; v_gene: TRBV5-6; d_gene: -; abundance: -
CDR3nt: TGTGCCAGCAGTCCTCGGGACAGCTCCTATGGCTACACCTTC; CDR3aa: CASSPRDSSYGYTF; j_gene: TRBJ1-2; v_gene: TRBV6-5; d_gene: TRBD1; abundance: -
CDR3nt: TGTGCCAGCAGCTTAGTGCGGACAGGGGGATTCCCTCGCGAGCAGTACTTC; CDR3aa: CASSLVRTGGFPREQYF; j_gene: TRBJ2-7; v_gene: TRBV7-9; d_gene: TRBD1; abundance: -
CDR3nt: TGTGCCACCAGCAGAGATTACGGAGGAAGCTGGTATAATTCACCCCTCCACTTT; CDR3aa: CATSRDYGGSWYNSPLHF; j_gene: TRBJ1-6; v_gene: TRBV15; d_gene: -; abundance: -
CDR3nt: TGTGCCACCAGTGAGCCGGGGGGGCCGGGAGAGACCCAGTACTTC; CDR3aa: CATSEPGGPGETQYF; j_gene: TRBJ2-5; v_gene: TRBV24-1; d_gene: TRBD2; abundance: -
CDR3nt: TGTGCCAGCAGACCGACAGGACGTAACGGGGTCGAGCAGTACTTC; CDR3aa: CASRPTGRNGVEQYF; j_gene: TRBJ2-7; v_gene: TRBV6-5; d_gene: -; abundance: -
CDR3nt: TGTGCCAGCAGCCAAGAGGGGACAGTTGGATACGAGCAGTACTTC; CDR3aa: CASSQEGTVGYEQYF; j_gene: TRBJ2-7; v_gene: TRBV4-2; d_gene: TRBD1; abundance: -
CDR3nt: TGCAGTGCGTCTAGGTTTCCGGGCTACACCTTC; CDR3aa: CSASRFPGYTF; j_gene: TRBJ1-2; v_gene: TRBV20-1; d_gene: -; abundance: -
CDR3nt: TGTGCCAGCAGCCTTCGACTGGGGGAGCTGTTTTTT; CDR3aa: CASSLRLGELFF; j_gene: TRBJ2-2; v_gene: TRBV7-8; d_gene: -; abundance: -
CDR3nt: TGTGCCAGCAGCCGGACTAGCGGTCTCAGTAACCAAGAGACCCAGTACTTC; CDR3aa: CASSRTSGLSNQETQYF; j_gene: TRBJ2-5; v_gene: TRBV7-9; d_gene: TRBD2; abundance: -
CDR3nt: TGTGCCAGCAGTGCAGTAGCGTGGGAGCAGTTCTTC; CDR3aa: CASSAVAWEQFF; j_gene: TRBJ2-1; v_gene: TRBV2; d_gene: -; abundance: once
CDR3nt: TGTGCCAGCAGAACGGACTGGGGAACTAATGAAAAACTGTTTTTT; CDR3aa: CASRTDWGTNEKLFF; j_gene: TRBJ1-4; v_gene: TRBV2; d_gene: -; abundance: -